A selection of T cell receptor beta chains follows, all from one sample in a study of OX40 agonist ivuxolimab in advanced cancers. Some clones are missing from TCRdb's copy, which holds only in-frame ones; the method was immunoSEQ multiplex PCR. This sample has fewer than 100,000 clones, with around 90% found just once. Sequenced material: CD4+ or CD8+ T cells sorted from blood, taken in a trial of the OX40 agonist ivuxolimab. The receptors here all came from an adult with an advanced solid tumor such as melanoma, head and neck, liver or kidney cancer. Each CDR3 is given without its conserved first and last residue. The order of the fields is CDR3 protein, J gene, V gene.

CDR3: ASSLVGQGTGQF
J: TRBJ2-1
V: TRBV11-2

CDR3: ASSGYPGTGQETQY
J: TRBJ2-5
V: TRBV6-1

CDR3: ASSARGQYYGYT
J: TRBJ1-2
V: TRBV9

CDR3: ASSRSSGSGTTNEKLF
J: TRBJ1-4
V: TRBV5-6

CDR3: ASRETDRDTEAF
J: TRBJ1-1
V: TRBV2

CDR3: ASSESPGDEQY
J: NA
V: TRBV10-1

CDR3: ATSRTTGANTGELF
J: TRBJ2-2
V: TRBV15

CDR3: ASSSGQEGIYEQY
J: TRBJ2-7
V: TRBV5-1

CDR3: ASRGWGGRNQPQH
J: TRBJ1-5
V: TRBV19

CDR3: ASTDDRSTDTQY
J: TRBJ2-3
V: TRBV6-1

CDR3: ASSISQGSREKLF
J: TRBJ1-4
V: TRBV19

CDR3: ASSRSVGGPDTQY
J: TRBJ2-3
V: TRBV7-2

CDR3: SVTGSLIGGYT
J: TRBJ1-2
V: TRBV29-1

CDR3: ASSQESRVNYGYT
J: TRBJ1-2
V: TRBV4-3

CDR3: ASSLAGGDTEAF
J: TRBJ1-1
V: TRBV5-1

CDR3: ASSWDRSSGANVLT
J: TRBJ2-6
V: TRBV5-6

CDR3: ASSLLTGNGELF
J: TRBJ2-2
V: TRBV2

CDR3: ASSYDLGNTIY
J: TRBJ1-3
V: TRBV7-3

CDR3: SAGNEKLF
J: TRBJ1-4
V: TRBV29-1

CDR3: ASSLVGGPWDTGELF
J: TRBJ2-2
V: TRBV7-6

CDR3: ASSVQGEEPLH
J: TRBJ1-6
V: TRBV9

CDR3: ASSHQLGAGETQY
J: TRBJ2-5
V: TRBV14

CDR3: ASTPERQSYGYT
J: TRBJ1-2
V: TRBV5-4

CDR3: ASSSHGTIAEAF
J: TRBJ1-1
V: TRBV5-6

CDR3: ASSLNVGGGPDTQY
J: TRBJ2-3
V: TRBV7-9

CDR3: ASSINRDNEQF
J: TRBJ2-1
V: TRBV18

CDR3: ASSSYRGIGELF
J: TRBJ2-2
V: TRBV5-8

CDR3: ASSQEVISIYEQY
J: TRBJ2-7
V: TRBV4-3

CDR3: ASSESQIYGYT
J: TRBJ1-2
V: TRBV2

CDR3: ATRRDHVDEQF
J: TRBJ2-1
V: TRBV15

CDR3: ASSFGGQSNTEAF
J: TRBJ1-1
V: TRBV5-1

CDR3: ASSSRTGSNEQF
J: TRBJ2-1
V: TRBV19

CDR3: ASSLGQGFTEAF
J: TRBJ1-1
V: TRBV11-2

CDR3: ASSLQGWNSNQPQH
J: TRBJ1-5
V: TRBV5-8

CDR3: ASSVGGEGEKLF
J: TRBJ1-4
V: TRBV9

CDR3: ASSYSPTGGTNEQF
J: TRBJ2-1
V: TRBV6-5

CDR3: ASSLAGGLRTEAF
J: TRBJ1-1
V: TRBV5-4

CDR3: ASNEQGNGNQPQH
J: TRBJ1-5
V: TRBV2

CDR3: ASSVGQQGVAEAF
J: TRBJ1-1
V: TRBV9

CDR3: ASSLASQGRYEQY
J: TRBJ2-7
V: TRBV11-2

CDR3: ASSFSVGGYNEQF
J: TRBJ2-1
V: TRBV7-2

CDR3: ASSLGPGGNEQF
J: TRBJ2-1
V: TRBV5-1

CDR3: ASSQWRGGVYEQY
J: TRBJ2-7
V: TRBV10-1

CDR3: ASILGEAGELF
J: TRBJ2-2
V: TRBV2

CDR3: ASSITRDPNEQF
J: TRBJ2-1
V: TRBV19

CDR3: ASSPNTGTSGGAHRL
J: TRBJ2-7
V: TRBV18